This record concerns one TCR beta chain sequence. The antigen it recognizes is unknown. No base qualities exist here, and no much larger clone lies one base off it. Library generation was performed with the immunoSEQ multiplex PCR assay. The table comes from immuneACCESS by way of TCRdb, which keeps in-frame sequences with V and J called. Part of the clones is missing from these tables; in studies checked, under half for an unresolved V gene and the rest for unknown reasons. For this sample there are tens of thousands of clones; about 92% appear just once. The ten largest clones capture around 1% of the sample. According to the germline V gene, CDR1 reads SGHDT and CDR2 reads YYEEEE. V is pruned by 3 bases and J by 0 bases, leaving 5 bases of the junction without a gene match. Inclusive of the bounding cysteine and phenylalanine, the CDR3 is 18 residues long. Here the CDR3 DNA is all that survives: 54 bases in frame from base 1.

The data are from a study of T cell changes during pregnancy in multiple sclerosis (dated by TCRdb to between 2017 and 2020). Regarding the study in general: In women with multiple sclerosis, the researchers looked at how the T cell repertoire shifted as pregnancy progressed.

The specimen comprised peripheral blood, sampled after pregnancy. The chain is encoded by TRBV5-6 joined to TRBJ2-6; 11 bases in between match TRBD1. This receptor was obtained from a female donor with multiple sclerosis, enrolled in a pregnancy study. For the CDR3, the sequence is CASSSWTGGGSGANVLTF. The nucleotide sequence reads TGTGCCAGCAGCTCGTGGACAGGGGGCGGCTCTGGGGCCAACGTCCTGACTTTC.